Listed below are T cell receptor beta chains from one sample, sequenced in a study of human T cells and chemical hapten exposure. TCRdb passed the RACE reads through MiXCR, listing each CDR3 protein once. The sample carries around 65,000 distinct CDR3 sequences, about 6% recorded once. Sequencing was done on a sample of whole blood. The receptors originated from a female donor in good health. Some clones in this sample may be carry-over from other donors' samples. The CDR3 runs from the conserved cysteine through the conserved F or W. D genes are given only for firm matches. Rows may omit the clone size; those that give it use once, few, many or a size class.

D: .
V: TRBV6-6
J: TRBJ2-6
size: many
CDR3: CASSYLSSGANVLTF
DNA: TGTGCCAGCAGTTACTTGAGCTCTGGGGCCAACGTCCTGACTTTC

D: .
V: TRBV28
J: TRBJ2-7
size: few
CDR3: CASSGLYEQYF
DNA: TGTGCCAGCAGCGGACTCTACGAGCAGTACTTC

D: .
V: TRBV12-3/TRBV12-4
J: TRBJ1-5
size: many
CDR3: CASSFSGGGQPQHF
DNA: TGTGCCAGCAGTTTCAGCGGGGGCGGTCAGCCCCAGCATTTT

D: .
V: TRBV20-1
J: TRBJ1-5
size: many
CDR3: CSARDQTYQPQHF
DNA: TGCAGTGCTAGAGACCAAACATATCAGCCCCAGCATTTT

D: TRBD1
V: TRBV7-3
J: TRBJ2-3
size: few
CDR3: CASSFRGPPDTQYF
DNA: TGTGCCAGCAGCTTCAGGGGGCCCCCAGATACGCAGTATTTT

D: .
V: TRBV28
J: TRBJ2-7
size: many
CDR3: CASSPSTYEQYF
DNA: TGTGCCAGCAGCCCCTCGACCTACGAGCAGTACTTC

D: TRBD1
V: TRBV29-1
J: TRBJ2-3
size: many
CDR3: CSVEDLVTGGTDTQYF
DNA: TGCAGCGTTGAAGATCTCGTAACAGGGGGCACAGATACGCAGTATTTT

D: .
V: TRBV9
J: TRBJ2-7
size: many
CDR3: CASSVGGGASSYEQYF
DNA: TGTGCCAGCAGCGTAGGGGGGGGCGCAAGCTCCTACGAGCAGTACTTC

D: TRBD2
V: TRBV12-3/TRBV12-4
J: TRBJ2-1
size: .
CDR3: CASTLKISGSWVNEQFF
DNA: TGTGCCAGCACCCTGAAGATTAGCGGGAGTTGGGTGAATGAGCAGTTCTTC

D: .
V: TRBV18
J: TRBJ1-3
size: .
CDR3: CASSPPGNTIYF
DNA: TGTGCCAGCTCACCTCCTGGAAACACCATATATTTT

D: .
V: TRBV3-1
J: TRBJ1-1
size: many
CDR3: CASAPGMGKAFF
DNA: TGTGCCAGCGCTCCCGGTATGGGGAAAGCTTTCTTT

D: .
V: TRBV28
J: TRBJ2-2
size: few
CDR3: CASSPDRELFF
DNA: TGTGCCAGCAGCCCCGACCGGGAGCTGTTTTTT

D: .
V: TRBV28
J: TRBJ2-3
size: few
CDR3: CASSLRRADTQYF
DNA: TGTGCCAGCAGTTTAAGGCGCGCCGATACGCAGTATTTT

D: TRBD1
V: TRBV29-1
J: TRBJ2-3
size: many
CDR3: CSVRTGATDTQYF
DNA: TGCAGCGTGAGGACAGGGGCAACAGATACGCAGTATTTT

D: TRBD1
V: TRBV30
J: TRBJ1-1
size: few
CDR3: CAWTNRDRATEAFF
DNA: TGTGCCTGGACTAACCGGGACAGGGCCACTGAAGCTTTCTTT